This T cell receptor beta chain was captured in a study of CD8 T cells in ankylosing spondylitis. Study conclusions and caveats: About 8 highly homologous variants made up a TCR beta motif, and this motif appeared characteristic of ankylosing spondylitis blood.

This clonotype was seen only a few times. The target antigen is unknown. The CDR3 runs to 15 residues. Germline-derived CDR1 and CDR2 are MNHEY and SMNVEV (reference sequence). V lost 2 bases and J lost 5, with 13 bases in between. Molecular-barcoded quantitative 5'-RACE produced these TCR beta libraries. Via MiXCR, TCRdb re-called the 5' RACE reads, giving one row per CDR3 protein. The sample has 650,000 to 800,000 distinct CDR3 sequences; over 15% are singletons. The sequencing sample was made of blood, either unsorted or a sorted T cell fraction (not recorded which). V is TRBV27 and J is TRBJ2-1, with D perhaps TRBD2 (6 bases). The sequence derives from a male donor with ankylosing spondylitis. The CDR3 region is CASSLLPGRHNEQFF. The DNA for the CDR3 is TGTGCCAGCAGTTTACTCCCAGGGAGGCACAATGAGCAGTTCTTC.